Following are 8 T cell receptor beta chains from one sample sequenced in a study of cytomegalovirus exposure and HLA in healthy donors. 60 Vbeta and 13 Jbeta primers were used in PCR. Assay: immunoSEQ multiplex PCR; the TCRdb copy retains only in-frame clones and omits some. The data hold about 300,000 clones, with 86% observed a single time. The material sequenced was PBMCs. Receptors were obtained from a man aged 35 to 55 in good health and CMV-seropositive.

V is TRBV5-6 and J is TRBJ2-7; no definite D call. CDR3 length equals 16 residues. V lost 0 bases and J lost 6, with 19 bases in between. Germline CDR1 and CDR2: SGHDT and YYEEEE. The CDR3 reads CASSLAELLSAGEQYF. The DNA of the CDR3 is TGTGCCAGCAGCTTGGCTGAATTGTTGAGTGCCGGCGAGCAGTACTTC.

This clone was counted once. This chain joins TRBV7-6 and TRBJ2-5; 9 nucleotides align to TRBD1. Germline V gene data show CDR1 as SGHVS and CDR2 as FNYEAQ. V shed 1 base, J shed 3 bases, and the junction held 6 bases outside the gene matches. The CDR3 spans 16 residues. The CDR3 DNA reads TGTGCCAGCAGCTTAGGTTACCGGGACAGGGAAGAGACCCAGTACTTC. Protein: CASSLGYRDREETQYF.

This chain uses TRBV7-6 with TRBJ2-7; 8 bases fit TRBD2. This CDR3 spans 14 amino acids. Germline lookup yields CDR1 SGHVS and CDR2 FNYEAQ. V gave up 5 bases and J gave up 0 bases; unmatched junction bases: 3. The CDR3 spells CASSRGGSSYEQYF. The CDR3 bases are TGTGCCAGCAGCCGGGGGGGGAGCTCCTACGAGCAGTACTTC.

V gene TRBV6-1 combines with J gene TRBJ1-2; no definite D call. Deletions cut 6 bases from V and 2 bases from J, with 10 bases between. Germline V gene lookup returns CDR1 MNHNS and CDR2 SASEGT. The CDR3 has 13 residues. CDR3 DNA sequence: TGTGCCAGCAGCCCGCGAACGAACTATGGCTACACCTTC. It is translated as CASSPRTNYGYTF.

J is TRBJ2-1 and V is TRBV5-6; D is unresolved. From germline, CDR1 is SGHDT and CDR2 YYEEEE. Trimming removed 0 bases from V and 4 bases from J, with 8 bases in between. This CDR3 has 14 amino acids. The CDR3: CASSLVRRYNEQFF. In DNA form, the CDR3 reads TGTGCCAGCAGCTTGGTCCGGAGATACAATGAGCAGTTCTTC. Using reference TRBV5-6 and TRBJ2-1 for the parts outside the CDR3, the full variable domain is DAGVTQSPTHLIKTRGQQVTLRCSPKSGHDTVSWYQQALGQGPQFIFQYYEEEERQRGNFPDRFSGHQFPNYSSELNVNALLLGDSALYLCASSLVRRYNEQFFGPGTRLTVL.

This sequence joins TRBV7-2 and TRBJ2-2; TRBD2 might be the D (6 bases). Trimming took 3 bases from V and 2 from J, leaving 10 bases between them. The germline V gene encodes CDR1 SGHTA and CDR2 FQGNSA. The CDR3 length is 15 residues. The CDR3 loop is CASSLGGGNTGELFF. The CDR3 bases are TGTGCCAGCAGCTTGGGAGGAGGAAACACCGGGGAGCTGTTTTTT.

This chain uses TRBV6-4 with TRBJ2-2; 13 bases are a match to TRBD2. J was trimmed by 4 bases and V by 9 bases; bases with no gene match: 11. The CDR3 extends over 17 amino acids. Germline CDR1 MRHNA, CDR2 SNTAGT. The CDR3 DNA reads as TGTGCCAGGGGAGGACTAGCGGGAGACACCGGCACCGGGGAGCTGTTTTTT. Its translation: CARGGLAGDTGTGELFF.

The rearrangement joins TRBV21-1 to TRBJ2-3; whether TRBD2, the table's D call, matches the DNA was not checked. TRBV21-1 is assigned pseudogene status. CDR3 length: 17 residues. The DNA for the CDR3 is TGTGCCTTCTCCTCCGGGACTAGCGGGTGTAGCACAGATACGCAGTATTTT. This gives the protein CAFSSGTSGCSTDTQYF.